The 12 T cell receptor beta chains reported below all come from one sample, sequenced in a study of a mutant IDH1 vaccine in newly diagnosed glioma. Data came from immunoSEQ multiplex PCR; TCRdb stores just in-frame clones and leaves some out. This table holds some 130,000 clones, about four fifths found once. Their antigens are not known. As for time point: week 11, during vaccination. The investigators gave 300 ug of mutant IDH1 20-mer peptide in each vaccine dose, together with topical imiquimod. The sequenced sample was PBMCs, obtained from a glioma patient whose treatment included an IDH1 peptide vaccine. These receptors all come from a middle-aged man with glioma.

The chain carries TRBV10-3 and TRBJ2-1, with 10 bases lining up with TRBD1. Germline V gene lookup returns CDR1 ENHRY and CDR2 SYGVKD. With V trimmed by 7 bases and J by 4 bases, 1 base remained unmatched. The CDR3 sequence is 13 residues long. CDR3 sequence (DNA): TGTGCCATCATGGGACAGGGGTACAATGAGCAGTTCTTC. Its translation is CAIMGQGYNEQFF.

V is TRBV19 and J is TRBJ1-3; 7 positions match TRBD1. CDR1 and CDR2 from the germline V gene are LNHDA and SQIVND (reference sequence). J gave up 3 bases and V 6 bases, and 5 bases lay outside the gene matches. The CDR3 runs to 14 residues. The CDR3 reads CASRPGTVGNTIYF. DNA for the CDR3: TGTGCCAGTAGGCCCGGGACAGTTGGAAACACCATATATTTT.

This clone was recorded a few times. The chain joins TRBV28 to TRBJ1-3, with unresolved D. CDR1 is MDHEN, CDR2 SYDVKM, per germline. CDR3 length: 17 residues. The V gene lost 3 bases and the J gene lost 0 bases, with 15 bases spanning the gap. The CDR3 is CASSFPRPQASGNTIYF. CDR3 sequence (DNA): TGTGCCAGCAGTTTTCCCCGTCCGCAGGCCTCTGGAAACACCATATATTTT.

The gene calls are TRBV27 and TRBJ2-5; 8 bases agree with TRBD1. V shed 7 bases, J shed 5 bases, and the junction held 12 bases outside the gene matches. This CDR3 has 15 amino acids. The V gene's germline CDR1 is MNHEY and CDR2 SMNVEV (reference sequence). The CDR3 DNA sequence: TGTGCCAGCAACCCATATGGACAGGGAAGGGAGACCCAGTACTTC. Its translation: CASNPYGQGRETQYF.

The rearrangement joins TRBV7-2 to TRBJ2-1; 12 bases are shared with TRBD2. This CDR3 is 18 amino acids long. The germline gives CDR1 SGHTA, CDR2 FQGNSA. With V trimmed by 4 bases and J by 0 bases, 7 bases remained unmatched. Here the CDR3 reads CASSSGTSGFSSYNEQFF. The CDR3 nucleotides read TGTGCCAGCAGCTCCGGGACTAGCGGGTTTAGCTCCTACAATGAGCAGTTCTTC.

The gene calls are TRBV9 and TRBJ2-1; 11 positions agree with TRBD2. Germline V gives CDR1 SGDLS, CDR2 YYNGEE. This CDR3 is 16 amino acids long. V lost 3 bases to trimming and J lost 6 bases; unmatched junction nucleotides: 8. The CDR3 loop reads CASSAISGTSGNEQFF. DNA for the CDR3: TGTGCCAGCAGCGCGATTTCCGGGACTAGCGGCAATGAGCAGTTCTTC.

Judged by abundance, this clone is medium-sized. V and J are TRBV6-1 and TRBJ1-5; the D gene is possibly TRBD1 (5 bases). Germline V gives CDR1 MNHNS, CDR2 SASEGT. The CDR3 has 14 amino acids. V lost 3 bases and J 6 bases, leaving 12 bases between the germline ends. The CDR3 coding sequence is TGTGCCAGCAGTGAGGTAGGGGTTGTTCAGCCCCAGCATTTT. Translation gives CASSEVGVVQPQHF.

The genes are TRBV28 and TRBJ2-2; D uncertain. Germline V gene lookup returns CDR1 MDHEN and CDR2 SYDVKM. The CDR3 loop spans 14 amino acids. Trimming cost V 3 bases and J 2 bases, with 7 bases left between them. The DNA for the CDR3 is TGTGCCAGCAGTTTTTTTGGTAACACCGGGGAGCTGTTTTTT. Its translation is CASSFFGNTGELFF.

The V gene is TRBV10-3, the J gene TRBJ2-7; possibly TRBD1 for D (6 bases). Germline V CDR1 and CDR2: ENHRY, SYGVKD. The V and J ends lost 11 bases and 4 bases respectively, with 18 bases between them. The CDR3 is made up of 13 amino acids. The CDR3 DNA reads TGTGCCTCAAAACAGGGTGAGCGGTACGAGCAGTACTTC. The encoded protein is CASKQGERYEQYF.

The chain recombines TRBV15 with TRBJ2-7; 11 bases align to TRBD2. J lost 4 bases, V lost 3 bases, and 8 bases had no gene match. CDR1 LNHNV and CDR2 YYDKDF come from the germline V gene (reference sequence). The CDR3 is made up of 16 amino acids. Here the CDR3 DNA reads TGTGCCACCAGCAGGGGTTCTCTAGCGGGAGGTTACGAGCAGTACTTC. Translated, it gives CATSRGSLAGGYEQYF.

The gene calls are TRBV5-5 and TRBJ1-6; tentatively, D is TRBD1 (5 bases). CDR1 and CDR2 (germline): SGHKS, YYEKEE (reference sequence). Trimming stripped 0 bases from V and 9 bases from J, with 10 bases between. The CDR3 length is 14 residues. Here the CDR3 reads CASSLAGGFSPLHF. The CDR3 coding sequence is TGTGCCAGCAGCTTGGCCGGGGGGTTTTCACCCCTCCACTTT.

The rearrangement links TRBV29-1 to TRBJ2-3, with D perhaps matching TRBD2 (6 bases). Looked up from germline, CDR1 is SQVTM and CDR2 is ANQGSEA. This CDR3 is 16 amino acids long. Trimming cost V 0 bases and J 0 bases, with 13 bases left between them. The CDR3 is CSVEDLTGESTDTQYF. The CDR3 nucleotides are TGCAGCGTTGAAGATCTAACGGGAGAGAGCACAGATACGCAGTATTTT.